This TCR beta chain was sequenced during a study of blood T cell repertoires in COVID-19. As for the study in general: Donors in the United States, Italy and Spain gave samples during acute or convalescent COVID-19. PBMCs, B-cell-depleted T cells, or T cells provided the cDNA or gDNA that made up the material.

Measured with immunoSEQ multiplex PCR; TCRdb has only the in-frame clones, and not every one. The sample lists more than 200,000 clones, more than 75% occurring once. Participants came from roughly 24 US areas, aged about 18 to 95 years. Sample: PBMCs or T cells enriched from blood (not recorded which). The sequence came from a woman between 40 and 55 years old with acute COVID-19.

For the CDR3, the DNA is TGTGCCAGTAGCTCTAGGACAGGGGGCGAAAACACTGAAGCTTTCTTT. Amino acids: CASSSRTGGENTEAFF. This chain uses TRBV19 with TRBJ1-1, with TRBD1 identical over 11 bases. Losses at the gene ends were 6 bases for V and 2 bases for J; bases not matched to a gene: 8. This CDR3 has 16 residues. Germline V gives CDR1 LNHDA, CDR2 SQIVND (reference sequence). The full variable domain, in which reference TRBV19 and TRBJ1-1 provide the parts outside the CDR3, is DGGITQSPKYLFRKEGQNVTLSCEQNLNHDAMYWYRQDPGQGLRLIYYSQIVNDFQKGDIAEGYSVSREKKESFPLTVTSAQKNPTAFYLCASSSRTGGENTEAFFGQGTRLTVV.